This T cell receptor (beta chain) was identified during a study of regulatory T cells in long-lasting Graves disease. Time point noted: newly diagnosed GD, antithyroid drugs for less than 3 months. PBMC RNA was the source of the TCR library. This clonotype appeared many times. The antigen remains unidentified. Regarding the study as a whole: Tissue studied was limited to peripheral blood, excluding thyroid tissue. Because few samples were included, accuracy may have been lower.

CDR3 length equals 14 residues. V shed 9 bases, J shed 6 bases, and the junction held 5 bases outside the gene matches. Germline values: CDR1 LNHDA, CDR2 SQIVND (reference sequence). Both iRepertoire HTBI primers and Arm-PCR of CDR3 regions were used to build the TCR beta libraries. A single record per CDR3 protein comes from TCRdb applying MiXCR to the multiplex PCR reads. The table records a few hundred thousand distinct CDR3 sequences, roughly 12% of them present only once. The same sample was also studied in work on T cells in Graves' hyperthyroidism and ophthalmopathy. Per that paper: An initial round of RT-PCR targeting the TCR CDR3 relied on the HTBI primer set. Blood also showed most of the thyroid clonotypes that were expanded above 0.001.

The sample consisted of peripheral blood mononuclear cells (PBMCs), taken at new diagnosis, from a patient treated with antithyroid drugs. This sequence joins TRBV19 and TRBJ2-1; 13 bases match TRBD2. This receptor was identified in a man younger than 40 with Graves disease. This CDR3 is CASQLAGGLNEQFF. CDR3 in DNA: TGTGCCAGCCAACTAGCGGGAGGGCTCAATGAGCAGTTCTTC.